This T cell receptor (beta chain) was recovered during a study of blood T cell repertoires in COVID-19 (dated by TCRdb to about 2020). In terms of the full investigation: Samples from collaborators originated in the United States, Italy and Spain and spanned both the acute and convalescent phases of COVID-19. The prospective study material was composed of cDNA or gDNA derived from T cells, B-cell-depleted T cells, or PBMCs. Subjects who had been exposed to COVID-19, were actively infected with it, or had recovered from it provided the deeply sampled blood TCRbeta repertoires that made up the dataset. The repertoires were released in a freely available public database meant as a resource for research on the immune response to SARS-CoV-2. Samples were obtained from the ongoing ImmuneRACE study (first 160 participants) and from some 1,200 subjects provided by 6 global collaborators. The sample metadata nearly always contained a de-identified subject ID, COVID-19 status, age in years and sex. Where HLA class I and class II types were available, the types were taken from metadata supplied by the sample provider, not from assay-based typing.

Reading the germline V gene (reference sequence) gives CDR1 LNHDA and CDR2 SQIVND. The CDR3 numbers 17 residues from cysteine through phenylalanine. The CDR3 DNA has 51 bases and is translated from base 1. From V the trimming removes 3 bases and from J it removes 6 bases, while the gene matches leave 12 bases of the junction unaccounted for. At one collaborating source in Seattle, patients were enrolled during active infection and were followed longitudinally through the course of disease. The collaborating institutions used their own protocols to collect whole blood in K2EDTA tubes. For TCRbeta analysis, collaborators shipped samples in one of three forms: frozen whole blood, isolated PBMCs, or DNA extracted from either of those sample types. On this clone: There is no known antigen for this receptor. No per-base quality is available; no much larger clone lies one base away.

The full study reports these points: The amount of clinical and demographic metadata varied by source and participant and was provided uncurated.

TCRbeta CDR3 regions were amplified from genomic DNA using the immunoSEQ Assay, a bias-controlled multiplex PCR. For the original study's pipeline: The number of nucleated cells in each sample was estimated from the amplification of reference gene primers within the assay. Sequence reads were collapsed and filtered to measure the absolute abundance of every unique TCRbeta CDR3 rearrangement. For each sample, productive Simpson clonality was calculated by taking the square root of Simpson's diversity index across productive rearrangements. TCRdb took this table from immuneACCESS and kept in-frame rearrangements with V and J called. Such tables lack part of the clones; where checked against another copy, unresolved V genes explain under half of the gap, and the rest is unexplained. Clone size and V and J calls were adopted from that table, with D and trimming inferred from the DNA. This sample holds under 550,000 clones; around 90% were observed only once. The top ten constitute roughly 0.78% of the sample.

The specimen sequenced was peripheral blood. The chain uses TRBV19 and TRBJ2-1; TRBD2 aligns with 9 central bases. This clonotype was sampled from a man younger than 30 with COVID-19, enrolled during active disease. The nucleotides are TGTGCCAGTAGTATGGGGGGACTAGCCGTTCTTTTCAATGAGCAGTTCTTC. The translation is CASSMGGLAVLFNEQFF. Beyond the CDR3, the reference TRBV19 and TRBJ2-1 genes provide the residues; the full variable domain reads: DGGITQSPKYLFRKEGQNVTLSCEQNLNHDAMYWYRQDPGQGLRLIYYSQIVNDFQKGDIAEGYSVSREKKESFPLTVTSAQKNPTAFYLCASSMGGLAVLFNEQFFGPGTRLTVL.